The 9 T cell receptor beta chains below all came from one sample that was sequenced in a study of early stage breast cancer tumors. Libraries were prepared by immunoSEQ multiplex PCR; TCRdb keeps only in-frame clonotypes and omits some of them. The table lists more than 65,000 clones, around 80% of them singletons, with about 4.8% in the top ten. Specimen: blood. The receptors come from a person aged 40 to 50 with breast cancer.

The rearrangement links TRBV28 to TRBJ1-5, with a weak D call TRBD1 (6 bases). V gave up 1 base and J gave up 5 bases, with 9 bases separating them. Germline CDR1 is MDHEN and CDR2 is SYDVKM. The CDR3 totals 14 residues. CDR3 sequence: CASSLSQGYQPQHF. DNA of the CDR3: TGTGCCAGCAGTTTATCCCAGGGGTATCAGCCCCAGCATTTT.

The CDR3 spells CASSLEQGKLYGYTF. The CDR3 DNA reads TGCGCCAGCAGCTTGGAACAGGGAAAGCTCTATGGCTACACCTTC. The rearrangement uses TRBV5-1 and TRBJ1-2; D might be TRBD1 (6 bases). V dropped 0 bases and J dropped 4 bases, with 13 bases sitting between them. The CDR3 extends over 15 amino acids. The germline V gene has CDR1 SGHRS and CDR2 YFSETQ.

The chain joins TRBV11-2 to TRBJ2-1; 8 bases match TRBD2. The length of the CDR3 is 15 residues. Trimming cost V 5 bases and J 6 bases; bases outside gene matches: 9. The V gene's germline CDR1 is SGHAT and CDR2 FQNNGV. The CDR3 here is CASSPQGSGTNEQFF. The CDR3 DNA is TGTGCCAGCAGCCCACAGGGTAGCGGGACCAATGAGCAGTTCTTC.

The chain is built from TRBV14 and TRBJ1-1; D is uncertain. CDR1 and CDR2 from the germline V gene are SGHDN and FVKESK. V lost 1 base to trimming and J lost 3 bases, with 12 bases between them. There are 15 residues in the CDR3. This chain's CDR3 is CASSQVRAGYTEAFF. The CDR3 DNA sequence: TGTGCCAGCAGCCAAGTTAGGGCGGGGTACACTGAAGCTTTCTTT. Complete variable domain (other parts from reference TRBV14 and TRBJ1-1): EAGVTQFPSHSVIEKGQTVTLRCDPISGHDNLYWYRRVMGKEIKFLLHFVKESKQDESGMPNNRFLAERTGGTYSTLKVQPAELEDSGVYFCASSQVRAGYTEAFFGQGTRLTVV.

The chain joins TRBV12-5 to TRBJ2-3; possibly TRBD1 or TRBD2 for D (5 bases each). The CDR3 spans 15 residues. With 6 bases removed from V and 0 bases from J, the gap between germline ends came to 13 bases. In germline, CDR1 is LGHNT, CDR2 FRNRAP. The CDR3 nucleotides are TGTGCTAGTGGACCGCCGGGACGGAGCACAGATACGCAGTATTTT. Translation: CASGPPGRSTDTQYF.

The rearrangement joins TRBV19 to TRBJ2-1; maybe TRBD1 (5 bases). The CDR3 length is 13 residues. From germline, CDR1 is LNHDA and CDR2 SQIVND (reference sequence). V was clipped by 7 bases and J by 7 bases, with 14 bases between them. The CDR3 reads CASMWGPLNEQFF. The DNA for the CDR3 is TGTGCCAGTATGTGGGGCCCTCTAAATGAGCAGTTCTTC.

The chain couples TRBV5-4 to TRBJ2-1, with 9 bases matching TRBD2. The CDR3 spans 15 residues. CDR1 and CDR2 (germline): SGHNT, YYREEE (reference sequence). The ends lost 0 bases at V and 4 bases at J; junction bases unmatched: 2. In nucleotides, the CDR3 is TGTGCCAGCAGCTTGGACCTAGCGGGGTACAATGAGCAGTTCTTC. It yields the protein CASSLDLAGYNEQFF.

The rearrangement joins TRBV7-9 to TRBJ2-7; TRBD2 agrees at 9 bases. Germline assignment: CDR1 SEHNR and CDR2 FQNEAQ (reference sequence). Trimming took 5 bases from V and 5 from J; bases not matched to a gene: 16. This CDR3 spans 17 amino acids. This CDR3 reads CASSPGGLAGVENEQYF. The CDR3 bases are TGTGCCAGCAGCCCGGGGGGCTTAGCGGGAGTAGAAAACGAGCAGTACTTC.

The chain is built from TRBV7-6 and TRBJ1-3; D not certain. Trimming stripped 11 bases from V and 0 bases from J, with 11 bases between. The CDR3 sequence is 13 residues long. CDR1 and CDR2 from the germline V gene are SGHVS and FNYEAQ. In DNA form, the CDR3 reads TGTGCCGTTCGGGCGTCCTCTGGAAACACCATATATTTT. As protein: CAVRASSGNTIYF.